This T cell receptor (beta chain) appears in the sequencing data of a study of CD8+ T cells in alopecia areata. Background on the study: Treated patients received oral tofacitinib, 5 to 10 mg twice daily.

Alopecia areata patients had lesional scalp punch biopsies and peripheral blood taken from them. Sorting of PBMCs yielded the CD4+ and CD8+ T cells. Following RNA extraction, reverse transcription yielded cDNA that acted as the sequencing template. Clones were sequenced by immunoSEQ multiplex PCR, and TCRdb holds only the in-frame ones, with some missing. The table lists 150,000 or so clones, around 86% of them singletons. In germline, CDR1 is MNHNS, CDR2 SASEGT. The CDR3 is made up of 12 amino acids. Trimming stripped 11 bases from V and 7 bases from J, with 15 bases between. Sequenced here: CD8+ T cells sorted from blood, sampled at week 0. The chain links TRBV6-1 to TRBJ1-5, with unresolved D. This clonotype was obtained from a human donor with alopecia areata. The CDR3 coding sequence is TGTGCCGAACGGGCATCGGGACAGCCCCAGCATTTT. It translates to CAERASGQPQHF.